The subject of this entry is one T cell receptor beta chain. The sample belongs to a study of T-cell memory formation after mild COVID-19. One entry per CDR3 protein, called by TCRdb with MiXCR from the 5' RACE reads. The sample has around 340,000 distinct CDR3 sequences; 13% to 15% are singletons. This TCR derives from a man in his late teens or twenties who had mild COVID-19 (a few samples of this study predate the infection). Cell type and time point are not known. Material for sequencing was PBMCs or a T cell subset sorted from them (not recorded which).

The chain's CDR3 is CSARELAIDTDTQYF. The CDR3 DNA reads TGCAGTGCTAGAGAGCTAGCCATAGACACAGATACGCAGTATTTT. The V gene is TRBV20-1, the J gene TRBJ2-3; TRBD2 is a possible D gene (5 bases). CDR1 and CDR2 (germline): DFQATT, SNEGSKA (reference sequence). V shed 0 bases and J shed 2 bases, with 12 bases lying between them. CDR3 length: 15 amino acids.